The 28 T cell receptor beta chains listed next were all sequenced from one sample in a study of T-cell memory formation after mild COVID-19. MiXCR, applied by TCRdb to the 5' RACE reads, yields one record per CDR3 protein. The sample records 390,000 or so distinct CDR3 sequences, 16% being singletons. The specimen was PBMCs or a T cell subset sorted from them (not recorded which). Every receptor here comes from a young man who had mild COVID-19 (a few samples of this study predate the infection). Cell type and time point are not known.

This clonotype has only a few counts. This chain uses TRBV7-2 with TRBJ2-5; D remains ambiguous. The CDR3 length is 14 residues. The V end was cut by 1 base, the J end by 2 bases, with 8 bases between. Germline V gene sequence: CDR1 SGHTA, CDR2 FQGNSA. CDR3 DNA: TGTGCCAGCAGCTTAGAAGGCTGGCAAGAGACCCAGTACTTC. Protein sequence: CASSLEGWQETQYF.

This sequence joins TRBV6-1 and TRBJ2-3; 7 positions match TRBD1. This CDR3 region has 14 residues. After removal of 1 base from V and 4 bases from J, the junction contained 2 bases not matched to a gene. Germline V gene sequence: CDR1 MNHNS, CDR2 SASEGT. The CDR3 sequence is CASSEGDRADTQYF. Written as DNA, the CDR3 is TGTGCCAGCAGTGAAGGAGACAGGGCAGATACGCAGTATTTT.

This clonotype showed up just a few times. The chain combines TRBV6-5 with TRBJ2-3; D is ambiguous. The CDR3 has 15 amino acids. The V end was cut by 0 bases, the J end by 4 bases, with 11 bases between. Germline V gene sequence: CDR1 MNHEY, CDR2 SVGAGI. The DNA for the CDR3 is TGTGCCAGCAGTTACTCCGAAGTAGGATCAGATACGCAGTATTTT. Encoded protein: CASSYSEVGSDTQYF.

This clonotype was detected a few times. This chain uses TRBV9 with TRBJ2-1; D unclear. V lost 3 bases to trimming and J lost 9 bases, with 16 bases between them. CDR1 and CDR2 (germline): SGDLS, YYNGEE. The CDR3 is 14 amino acids. The CDR3 protein is CASSGLRGLVEQFF. CDR3 DNA: TGTGCCAGCAGCGGCCTTAGAGGCTTGGTTGAGCAGTTCTTC.

V and J are TRBV3-1 and TRBJ2-4; D is unclear. V was shortened by 0 bases and J by 3 bases, with 9 bases between the two germline ends. CDR1 is LGHDT, CDR2 YNNKEL, per germline (reference sequence). The CDR3 extends over 15 amino acids. CDR3: CASSQEISGKNIQYF. The CDR3 nucleotides read TGTGCCAGCAGCCAAGAGATCTCAGGCAAAAACATTCAGTACTTC.

This clonotype was detected only once. The rearrangement links TRBV5-1 to TRBJ1-1; D uncertain. Germline assignment: CDR1 SGHRS and CDR2 YFSETQ. Trimming took off 1 base at V and 2 bases at J, with 9 bases between the two ends. The CDR3 runs 14 residues. CDR3 in DNA: TGCGCCAGCAGCTTGAACCCCTTAAACACTGAAGCTTTCTTT. Amino acids: CASSLNPLNTEAFF.

The chain employs TRBV15 and TRBJ2-1; D might be TRBD2 (5 bases). The length of the CDR3 is 14 residues. V was shortened by 1 base and J by 7 bases, with 11 bases between the two germline ends. Germline V lookup: CDR1 LNHNV, CDR2 YYDKDF (reference sequence). CDR3 nucleotides: TGTGCCACCAGCAGAGTGAGGGCTGGGAATGAGCAGTTCTTC. Its translation: CATSRVRAGNEQFF.

The V call is TRBV7-2, the J call TRBJ1-5, with D hard to call. Trimming took 5 bases from V and 4 from J, leaving 12 bases between them. Germline V gene data show CDR1 as SGHTA and CDR2 as FQGNSA. The CDR3 length is 14 residues. CDR3 DNA sequence: TGTGCCAGCAGCCAAGCGGGGATAAATCAGCCCCAGCATTTT. Encoded protein: CASSQAGINQPQHF.

The chain carries TRBV6-5 and TRBJ1-3; D is uncertain. CDR1 is MNHEY and CDR2 is SVGAGI in the germline V gene. The V gene lost 0 bases and the J gene lost 6 bases, with 12 bases spanning the gap. This CDR3 contains 15 residues. In DNA form, the CDR3 reads TGTGCCAGCAGTTACTCGATACGTGGGAAAAACACCATATATTTT. This translates into CASSYSIRGKNTIYF.

This clonotype occurred a few times. The genes are TRBV12-3 or TRBV12-4 and TRBJ2-3; a possible D gene is TRBD1 (6 bases). V was shortened by 6 bases and J by 1 base, with 17 bases between the two germline ends. The CDR3 covers 16 residues. CDR3 sequence reads: CASSLEQGVGTDTQYF. CDR3 sequence (DNA): TGTGCCAGCAGCCTCGAACAGGGAGTCGGCACAGATACGCAGTATTTT.

This chain joins TRBV7-6 and TRBJ1-4; the D is unclear. Trimming removed 6 bases from V and 5 bases from J, with 10 bases in between. The CDR3 consists of 13 residues. Germline CDR1 is SGHVS and CDR2 is FNYEAQ. The chain's CDR3 is CASSPTYNEKLFF. The CDR3 region has the DNA TGTGCCAGCAGTCCAACCTACAATGAAAAACTGTTTTTT.

This clonotype was detected only a few times. The chain couples TRBV4-3 to TRBJ1-1; D unclear. The CDR3 totals 15 residues. Trimming removed 5 bases at V and 1 base at J, with 14 bases between. CDR1 and CDR2 from the germline V gene are LGHNA and YSLEER. The CDR3 loop reads CASSSTPAGNTEAFF. The CDR3 nucleotides read TGCGCCAGCAGCTCTACCCCAGCCGGGAACACTGAAGCTTTCTTT.

The J gene is TRBJ2-5, the V gene TRBV12-3 or TRBV12-4; the match to TRBD1 covers 9 bases. The CDR3 totals 14 residues. V was pared by 4 bases and J by 5 bases, with 5 bases of the junction left unmatched. CDR3 sequence reads: CASSSTTGGETQYF. The CDR3 DNA follows: TGTGCCAGCAGTTCTACGACAGGGGGGGAGACCCAGTACTTC.

This clonotype was detected a few times. V usage is TRBV7-8 and J usage is TRBJ2-5; no clear D. CDR1 and CDR2 (germline): SGHVS, FQNEAQ. Trimming pared 4 bases from V and 5 bases from J, leaving 17 bases between. The CDR3 length is 15 residues. CDR3 sequence reads: CASSSTDQSRETQYF. In DNA form, the CDR3 reads TGTGCCAGCAGCTCTACGGACCAATCCCGCGAGACCCAGTACTTC.

The rearrangement uses TRBV4-3 and TRBJ2-5; 10 nucleotides agree with TRBD2. The V gene end was trimmed by 1 base and the J gene end by 5 bases; junction bases not matched to a gene: 7. This CDR3 spans 16 amino acids. Germline CDR1 is LGHNA and CDR2 is YSLEER. CDR3 nucleotides: TGCGCCAGCAGCCAAGCCTCGGCAGCGGGGGGGGAGACCCAGTACTTC. It translates to CASSQASAAGGETQYF.

The gene calls are TRBV5-1 and TRBJ1-4; D is perhaps TRBD1 (5 bases). This CDR3 has 15 residues. V lost 0 bases and J lost 5, with 11 bases in between. Per germline, CDR1 SGHRS and CDR2 YFSETQ. The DNA for the CDR3 is TGCGCCAGCAGCTTGGAGGCAGGGTGGAATGAAAAACTGTTTTTT. Protein sequence: CASSLEAGWNEKLFF.

The chain employs TRBV7-3 and TRBJ2-5; perhaps TRBD1 as D (5 bases). The CDR3 is 13 residues long. Germline loops: CDR1 SGHTA, CDR2 FQGTGA. Trimming removed 5 bases from V and 2 bases from J, with 9 bases in between. The CDR3: CASSPRQQETQYF. The CDR3 nucleotides are TGTGCCAGCAGCCCGCGACAGCAAGAGACCCAGTACTTC.

This clonotype was seen more than once but under ten times. This chain links TRBV28 with TRBJ1-5; D unclear. The V gene's germline CDR1 is MDHEN and CDR2 SYDVKM. The CDR3 contains 13 residues. The V gene lost 8 bases and the J gene lost 6 bases, with 14 bases spanning the gap. The CDR3 sequence is CASLSLLGQPQHF. The CDR3 nucleotides read TGTGCCAGCCTTTCTCTGTTGGGTCAGCCCCAGCATTTT.

V is TRBV7-7 and J is TRBJ2-7; D possibly corresponds to TRBD1 (5 bases). CDR1 and CDR2 from the germline V gene are SSHAT and FNYEAQ (reference sequence). The CDR3 spans 14 residues. The CDR3 loop reads CASSFQGTIHEQYV. The CDR3 DNA reads TGTGCTAGCAGCTTCCAGGGTACGATCCACGAGCAGTACGTC.

V usage is TRBV9 and J usage is TRBJ1-5; TRBD1 might be the D (5 bases). Trimming took off 2 bases at V and 5 bases at J, with 8 bases between the two ends. This CDR3 has 13 residues. Germline loops: CDR1 SGDLS, CDR2 YYNGEE. The CDR3, as DNA: TGTGCCAGCAGCGTCCGAGGGGATCAGCCCCAGCATTTT. Amino acid sequence: CASSVRGDQPQHF. Based on the CDR3 plus reference TRBV9 and TRBJ1-5, the full variable domain is DSGVTQTPKHLITATGQRVTLRCSPRSGDLSVYWYQQSLDQGLQFLIQYYNGEERAKGNILERFSAQQFPDLHSELNLSSLELGDSALYFCASSVRGDQPQHFGDGTRLSIL.

This clonotype was found a few times. The rearrangement links TRBV4-2 to TRBJ2-3, with 9 bases matching TRBD2. Germline CDR1 LGHNA, CDR2 YNFKEQ. The CDR3 sequence is 17 residues long. Unmatched junction bases numbered 9, after V lost 1 base and J lost 4 bases. The CDR3 region is CASSQVGAGGQADTQYF. In DNA, the CDR3 is TGTGCCAGCAGCCAAGTCGGCGCGGGGGGGCAAGCAGATACGCAGTATTTT.

This clonotype was seen a few times. The rearrangement uses TRBV7-6 and TRBJ1-1; D is undetermined. V lost 3 bases and J 1 base, leaving 9 bases between the germline ends. The CDR3 spans 14 residues. Per germline, CDR1 SGHVS and CDR2 FNYEAQ. CDR3 in DNA: TGTGCCAGCAGCTTCGGGGTTGAGAACACTGAAGCTTTCTTT. This gives the protein CASSFGVENTEAFF.

The chain has TRBV7-8 and TRBJ2-7, with TRBD1 matching 10 bases. Trimming removed 5 bases from V and 5 bases from J; junction bases left unmatched: 3. Per germline, CDR1 SGHVS and CDR2 FQNEAQ. CDR3 size: 13 residues. The CDR3 reads CASSGDRGNEQYF. In DNA form, the CDR3 reads TGTGCCAGCAGCGGGGACAGGGGTAACGAGCAGTACTTC.

V gene TRBV7-2 combines with J gene TRBJ1-6, with D maybe TRBD1 (5 bases). The CDR3 extends over 15 amino acids. The V gene's germline CDR1 is SGHTA and CDR2 FQGNSA. V was shortened by 6 bases and J by 0 bases, with 9 bases between the two germline ends. Here the CDR3 DNA reads TGTGCCAGCAGGGGGCGGGGCTCCTATAATTCACCCCTCCACTTT. Its translation: CASRGRGSYNSPLHF.

The chain couples TRBV4-3 to TRBJ1-2; possible D gene TRBD1, 5 bases. Deletions cut 1 base from V and 3 bases from J, with 12 bases between. This CDR3 has 15 residues. CDR1 is LGHNA, CDR2 YSLEER, per germline. The CDR3 DNA is TGCGCCAGCAGCCAAGTCTTTTTAGGGGACTATGGCTACACCTTC. Its protein is CASSQVFLGDYGYTF.

This clonotype was observed a handful of times. This may arise from a read error, as a much more abundant clone is one base away. The genes are TRBV7-2 and TRBJ1-2; D gene unclear. Germline CDR1 reads SGHTA; CDR2 reads FQGNSA. The V gene lost 0 bases and the J gene lost 6 bases, with 2 bases spanning the gap. The CDR3 has 11 amino acids. This chain's CDR3 is CASSLADGYTF. CDR3 coding DNA: TGTGCCAGCAGCTTAGCGGATGGCTACACCTTC.

The rearrangement links TRBV5-1 to TRBJ2-7; D is perhaps TRBD1 or TRBD2 (6 bases each). This CDR3 spans 13 amino acids. Trimming removed 6 bases at V and 5 bases at J, with 15 bases between. CDR1 SGHRS and CDR2 YFSETQ come from the germline V gene. The CDR3 nucleotides are TGCGCCAGCACCACGGGGGCGCGCGACGAGCAGTACTTC. This encodes CASTTGARDEQYF.

The chain recombines TRBV2 with TRBJ2-1; 8 bases line up with TRBD1. The CDR3 has 13 residues. In germline, CDR1 is SNHLY, CDR2 FYNNEI. V lost 8 bases and J lost 3; bases outside the gene matches: 3. CDR3 loop: CASEGQDYNEQFF. The CDR3 region has the DNA TGTGCCAGCGAGGGACAGGACTACAATGAGCAGTTCTTC.